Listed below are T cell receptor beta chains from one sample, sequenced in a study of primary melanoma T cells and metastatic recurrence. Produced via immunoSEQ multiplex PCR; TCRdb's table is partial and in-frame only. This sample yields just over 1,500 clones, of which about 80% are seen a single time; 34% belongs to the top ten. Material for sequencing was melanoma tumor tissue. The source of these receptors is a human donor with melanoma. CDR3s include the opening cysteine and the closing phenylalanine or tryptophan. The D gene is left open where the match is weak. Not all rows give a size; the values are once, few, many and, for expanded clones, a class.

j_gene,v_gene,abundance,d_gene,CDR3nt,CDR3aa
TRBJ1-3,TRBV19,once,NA,TGTGCCAGTAGTATACCCATCAGGGGAAGAAACACCATATATTTT,CASSIPIRGRNTIYF
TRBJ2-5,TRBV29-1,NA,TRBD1,TGCAGCGTTGACCCGGGACAGTCCCAAGAGACCCAGTACTTC,CSVDPGQSQETQYF
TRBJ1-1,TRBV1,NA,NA,TGCGCCAGCAGCTTTGGTTTGAACACTGAAGCTTTCTTT,CASSFGLNTEAFF
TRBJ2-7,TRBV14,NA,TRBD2,TGTGCCAGCAGCCAAGGGACTAGCGGCTACGAGCAGTACTTC,CASSQGTSGYEQYF
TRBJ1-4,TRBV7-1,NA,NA,TGTGCCAGCAGCTTAGATGGGGCAACTAATGAAAAACTGTTTTTT,CASSLDGATNEKLFF
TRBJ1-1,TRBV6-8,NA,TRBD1,TGTGCCAGCAGTGAGCTCGGGACAGGGGACACTGAAGCTTTCTTT,CASSELGTGDTEAFF
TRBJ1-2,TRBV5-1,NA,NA,TGCGCCAGCAGCTTGACGTCGGAAGGGAAGATCTATGGCTACACCTTC,CASSLTSEGKIYGYTF
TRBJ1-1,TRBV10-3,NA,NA,TGTGCCATCAGTGAGGCACGGATCGGGGATGAAGCTTTCTTT,CAISEARIGDEAFF
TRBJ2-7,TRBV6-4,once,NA,TGTGCCAGCAGTTACAACAGCGGAGAGCAGTACTTC,CASSYNSGEQYF
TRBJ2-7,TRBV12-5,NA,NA,TGTGCTAGTGCCCAGGTAGGGGGGGTCCCCTACGAGCAGTACTTC,CASAQVGGVPYEQYF
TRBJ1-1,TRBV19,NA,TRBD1,TGTGCCAGTAGGGGGACAGGGGGCCCAGACACTGAAGCTTTCTTT,CASRGTGGPDTEAFF
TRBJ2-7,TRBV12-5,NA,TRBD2,TGTGCTAGTGGTTTGGTACTATGGGGGACGACCCGACTAGCGAAATACGAGCAGTACTTC,CASGLVLWGTTRLAKYEQYF
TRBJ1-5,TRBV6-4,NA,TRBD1,TGTGCCAGCAGCCGACAGGGGTCGATCGGCAATCAGCCCCAGCATTTT,CASSRQGSIGNQPQHF
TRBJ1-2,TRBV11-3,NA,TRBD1,TGTGCCAGCAGCTCATCCGGGACAGGGTCAACTGGCTACACCTTC,CASSSSGTGSTGYTF
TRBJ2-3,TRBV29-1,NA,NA,TGCAGCGTTGCCACGGTGGGGGGCGCACTTGGAGATACGCAGTATTTT,CSVATVGGALGDTQYF
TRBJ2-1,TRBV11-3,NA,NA,TGTGCCAGCAGCTTGAATTCCGGTGGCCCCAGCAATGAGCAGTTCTTC,CASSLNSGGPSNEQFF
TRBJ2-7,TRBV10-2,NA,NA,TGCGCCAGCAGTGAGTCACTCGGCGAGCAGTACTTC,CASSESLGEQYF
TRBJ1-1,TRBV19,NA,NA,TGTGCCAGTAGTACTTCAACCAACACTGAAGCTTTCTTT,CASSTSTNTEAFF
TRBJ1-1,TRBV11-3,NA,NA,TGTGCCAGCAGCTTAACGGGGGAGGTCACTGAAGCTTTCTTT,CASSLTGEVTEAFF
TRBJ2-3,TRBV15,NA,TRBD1,TGTGCCACCAGCAGCTACGACAGGGGCTTCACAGATACGCAGTATTTT,CATSSYDRGFTDTQYF
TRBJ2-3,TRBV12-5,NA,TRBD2,TGTGCTAGTGGTTTGGTAGCCCGACTAGCGGGGCTCCCAGATACGCAGTATTTT,CASGLVARLAGLPDTQYF
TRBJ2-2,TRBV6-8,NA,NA,TGTGCCAGCAGCCACATGGGGTCCGGCACCGGGGAGCTGTTTTTT,CASSHMGSGTGELFF
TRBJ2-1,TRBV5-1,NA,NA,TGCGCCAGCAGCTTGGCGGGCGGGGGCGCCTACAATGAGCAGTTCTTC,CASSLAGGGAYNEQFF
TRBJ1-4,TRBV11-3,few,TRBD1,TGTGCCAGCAGCTACAACGTCGTCCCGGGACAGGGAGGAAAACTGTTTTTT,CASSYNVVPGQGGKLFF
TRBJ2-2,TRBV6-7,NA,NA,TGTGCCAGCAGGACCACCGGGGAGCTGTTTTTT,CASRTTGELFF
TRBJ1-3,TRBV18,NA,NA,TGTGCCAGCTCACCCGCGGACTCTCCTGGAAACACCATATATTTT,CASSPADSPGNTIYF
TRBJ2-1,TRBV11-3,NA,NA,TGTGCCAGCAGCCAGGAGGTTTACAAGGATAAGCAGTTCTTC,CASSQEVYKDKQFF
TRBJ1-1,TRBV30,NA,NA,TGTGCCTGGAGCCCAATTTTTGGCACTGAAGCTTTCTTT,CAWSPIFGTEAFF
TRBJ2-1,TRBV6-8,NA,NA,TGTGCCAGCAGTTACGGTTTCAGGGTATCCTACAATGAGCAGTTCTTC,CASSYGFRVSYNEQFF
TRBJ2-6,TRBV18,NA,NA,TGTGCCAGCTCACCAGTCTCTGGGGCCAACGTCCTGACTTTC,CASSPVSGANVLTF
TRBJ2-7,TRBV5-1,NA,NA,TGCGCCAGCAGCTTGGGGCGCAATTCCTACGAGCAGTACTTC,CASSLGRNSYEQYF
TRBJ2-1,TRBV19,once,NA,TGTGCCAGCAGCGACAGGGGAGGGAATGAGCAGTTCTTC,CASSDRGGNEQFF
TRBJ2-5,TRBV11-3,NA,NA,TGTGCCAGCAGCTTGGCCGAGGGGGGCTGGATGGGTGAGACCCAGTACTTC,CASSLAEGGWMGETQYF
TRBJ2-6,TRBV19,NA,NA,TGTGCCAGTAGTTCGGGTTACTCTGGGGCCAACGTCCTGACTTTC,CASSSGYSGANVLTF
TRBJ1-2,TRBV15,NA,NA,TGTGCTACCAGCAGAGATAGGGGGGTGTACTATGGCTACACCTTC,CATSRDRGVYYGYTF
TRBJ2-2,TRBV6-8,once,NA,TGTGCCAGCAGTGCGGGACTTCTCACCGGGGAGCTGTTTTTT,CASSAGLLTGELFF
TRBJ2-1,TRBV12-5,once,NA,TGTGCTAGTGGTTTGGTATTCTGGAAGGGCCCCTCCTACAATGAGCAGTTCTTC,CASGLVFWKGPSYNEQFF
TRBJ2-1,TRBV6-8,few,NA,TGTGCCAGCAGTTACTTATCCGACAATGAGCAGTTCTTC,CASSYLSDNEQFF
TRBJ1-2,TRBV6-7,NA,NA,TGTGCCAGCAGCTCCCTTGGGTATGGCTACACCTTC,CASSSLGYGYTF
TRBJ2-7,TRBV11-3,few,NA,TGTGCCAGCAGCTTCCCATCAGGGGACTACGAGCAGTACTTC,CASSFPSGDYEQYF
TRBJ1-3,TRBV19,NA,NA,TGTGCCAGTAGTACCTCTGGAAACACCATATATTTT,CASSTSGNTIYF
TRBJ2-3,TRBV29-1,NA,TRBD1,TGCAGCGTTGTAGGCCAGGGGGCTGCAGATACGCAGTATTTT,CSVVGQGAADTQYF